This TCR beta chain emerged from a study of metastatic and nonmetastatic thyroid tumors. This clone was counted once. Study processing details: Variation in CDR3 across clinicopathological groups served as the basis for constructing a distant-metastasis classifier in papillary thyroid cancer. TCRdb reprocessed the PCR reads using MiXCR. The V and J calls and clone size are TCRdb's, not the authors'. The repertoire has 20,000 or so clones, 23% of them found once; the top ten carry 70% to 80%. All patients were untreated before thyroid surgery. This CDR3 contains 18 residues. V gave up 9 bases and J gave up 2 bases; unmatched junction bases: 20. CDR1 and CDR2 (germline): SGHAT, FQNNGV.

This rearrangement joins TRBV11-2 to TRBJ2-7; 9 positions agree with TRBD2. This clonotype originated in a male donor with papillary thyroid cancer or a benign thyroid nodule (not recorded which). Some clones in this sample may be carry-over from other donors' samples. Specimen: blood. The DNA for the CDR3 is TGTGCCAGAAGATTAGACCCCGTGGTAGCGGGAGTTCCCTACGAGCAGTACTTC. This gives the protein CARRLDPVVAGVPYEQYF.